This T cell receptor beta chain was identified in a study of Ad26.COV2.S vaccination and SARS-CoV-2 variants (dated by TCRdb to about 2021). As for the study more broadly: Vaccine-arm donors were drawn from COV1001, a multicentre, randomized, double-blind, placebo-controlled phase I-IIa trial of Ad26.COV2.S in healthy adults. Ad26.COV2.S was administered intramuscularly at a dose of 5x10^10 or 1x10^11 viral particles, either as one shot or as two shots given 56 days apart. Participants in the trial were split at random into five groups of five each, receiving low-dose or high-dose Ad26.COV2.S once or twice, or else placebo on both occasions. The specificity and breadth of SARS-CoV-2-reactive T cell receptors after Ad26.COV2.S vaccination were assessed by TCRbeta repertoire sequencing. Investigators did not know the trial group allocation while performing experiments and assessing outcomes. A total of 32 samples were included in the TCR-sequenced set, comprising around 19 Ad26.COV2.S vaccine recipients, 5 placebo recipients and 8 SARS-CoV-2 convalescent individuals.

TCRbeta CDR3 regions were sequenced with the immunoSEQ Assay. After extraction, genomic DNA underwent amplification by bias-controlled multiplex PCR, followed by high-throughput sequencing. Concerning the study's data processing: To quantify the absolute abundance of every unique TCRbeta CDR3 region, sequences were collapsed and filtered. Usable DNA was measured by amplifying reference genes present in all nucleated cells, and TCRbeta template counts were normalized to that usable DNA to estimate T cell fraction. Repertoire TCRs were annotated as SARS-CoV-2-specific when V gene, CDR3 amino acid sequence and J gene were exactly matched to a known reactive TCR set. The reference SARS-CoV-2 TCR set was obtained from MIRA and was filtered for enrichment in COVID-19-positive ImmuneCODE repertoires, whereby public or cross-reactive TCRs were removed. Based on the MIRA antigens, annotated TCRs were further analysed at the level of specific ORF or position within ORF. Breadth was defined as the number of annotated unique rearrangements divided by the total number of unique productive rearrangements, and depth was defined as the summed frequency of the annotated unique rearrangements. TCR breadth was compared between groups using two-sided Wilcoxon rank-sum tests. TCRdb took this table from immuneACCESS and kept in-frame rearrangements with V and J called. Such tables lack part of the clones; where checked against another copy, unresolved V genes explain under half of the gap, and the rest is unexplained. The DNA gave D and trimming, while V, J and clone size come from that table. In this sample the table shows about 350,000 clones, roughly 91% of which occur a single time. About 5% of the sample rests with the top ten.

Trimming removed 1 base from V and 4 bases from J, leaving 10 bases between the germline ends. Counted from cysteine to phenylalanine, this CDR3 has 14 amino acids. The CDR3 DNA has 42 bases and is translated from base 1. Per the germline V gene (reference sequence), PRHDT is the CDR1 and FYEKMQ is the CDR2. This clone appeared a few times. The specificity of this receptor is unknown. There are no base qualities to consult, and no much larger clone falls within one base. The treatment or condition label of this sample denotes: around 19 received Ad26.COV2.S at low or high dose, single or two shots; roughly 5 received placebo; per-sample allocation not given. For vaccine and placebo recipients, repertoires were sequenced using samples collected on day 63 after the first injection. Cohort 1b enrolled some 25 adults aged 18-55 years at a single site in Boston, USA, between 29 July and 7 August 2020. Ad26.COV2.S was a replication-incompetent adenovirus type 26 vector expressing a prefusion-stabilized SARS-CoV-2 spike protein from the original Wuhan strain.

Results and caveats for the whole study, not just this receptor: According to the authors, total T cell responses may have been underestimated by the TCR breadth and depth analyses. Comparing responses between vaccine doses or regimens was not something the study was powered to do. Vaccine and placebo recipients had similar non-spike TCR breadth, a finding consistent with the vaccine containing only spike. Spike-specific TCR breadth was higher in Ad26.COV2.S recipients than in placebo recipients (P = 0.0014). Substantial breadth of spike-specific CD8+ and CD4+ T cell responses was reported after vaccination.

This sequence originates from a person aged 18-60 years who received the Ad26.COV2.S COVID-19 vaccine or a placebo. Sequencing was performed on peripheral blood, taken in a trial of Ad26.COV2.S vaccine versus placebo. The V gene is TRBV13 and the J gene is TRBJ1-1; a tentative D call is TRBD1 (5 bases match). The CDR3 protein sequence reads: CASSLVGAPTEAFF. Read as DNA, the sequence is TGTGCCAGCAGCTTAGTCGGGGCGCCCACTGAAGCTTTCTTT.